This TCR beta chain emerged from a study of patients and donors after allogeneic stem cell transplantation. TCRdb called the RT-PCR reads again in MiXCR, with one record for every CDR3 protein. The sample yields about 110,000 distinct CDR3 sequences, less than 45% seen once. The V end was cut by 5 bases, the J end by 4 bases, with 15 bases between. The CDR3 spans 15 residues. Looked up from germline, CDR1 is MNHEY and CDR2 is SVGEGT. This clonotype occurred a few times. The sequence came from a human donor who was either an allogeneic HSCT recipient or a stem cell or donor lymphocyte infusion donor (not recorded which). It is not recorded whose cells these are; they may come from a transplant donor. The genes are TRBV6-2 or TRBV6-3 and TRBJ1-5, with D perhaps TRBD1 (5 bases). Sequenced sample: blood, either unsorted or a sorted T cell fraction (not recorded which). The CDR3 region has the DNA TGTGCCAGCAGTCCCCCGGGAGGGGTAAATCAGCCCCAGCATTTT. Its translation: CASSPPGGVNQPQHF.